These 17 T cell receptor beta chains share one sample of origin, sequenced in a study of blood T cells in healthy people across ages. Alongside a J-beta primer mix, a sample-barcoded 5' primer served in a second PCR lasting about 7 to 12 cycles. MiXCR, applied by TCRdb to the 5' RACE reads, yields one record per CDR3 protein. The repertoire holds 910,000 or so distinct CDR3 sequences, with roughly 51% as singletons. The sequencing sample was made of blood. The receptors derive from a woman aged 55-70 years in good health.

There are a few counts of this clonotype. CDR3: CASSTRDRGFLLQYF. The CDR3 DNA follows: TGTGCCAGCAGTACCCGGGACAGGGGGTTTTTACTTCAGTACTTC. The chain has TRBV28 and TRBJ2-4; 11 bases fit TRBD1. Per germline, CDR1 MDHEN and CDR2 SYDVKM. V trimming: 5 bases; J trimming: 11 bases; junction bases outside the gene matches: 11. This CDR3 has 15 amino acids.

V gene TRBV6-1 combines with J gene TRBJ2-1; a possible D gene is TRBD1 (5 bases). The V gene's germline CDR1 is MNHNS and CDR2 SASEGT. The CDR3 covers 15 residues. Trimming took 4 bases from V and 0 from J, leaving 10 bases between them. CDR3 nucleotide sequence: TGTGCCAGCAGTGCGGACAACCTCTCCTACAATGAGCAGTTCTTC. As protein: CASSADNLSYNEQFF.

This chain uses TRBV6-1 with TRBJ2-5; possible D gene TRBD1, 7 bases. Germline V gene lookup returns CDR1 MNHNS and CDR2 SASEGT. The CDR3 totals 13 residues. Between the trimmed V and J ends, which lost 6 bases and 4 bases, there was a span of 12 bases. CDR3 nucleotide sequence: TGTGCCAGCAGGTACAGGGGAGGAGAGACCCAGTACTTC. Translated, it gives CASRYRGGETQYF.

V usage is TRBV4-1 and J usage is TRBJ2-4, with D tentatively TRBD2 (7 bases). V gave up 4 bases and J gave up 7 bases, with 11 bases separating them. CDR1 and CDR2 (germline): MGHRA, YSYEKL. The CDR3 runs to 13 residues. The CDR3 bases are TGCGCCAGCAGCCCCCCGGGGGGCAACATTCAGTACTTC. Amino acid sequence: CASSPPGGNIQYF.

The table lists this clonotype with a few counts. The chain recombines TRBV12-3 or TRBV12-4 with TRBJ2-7, with a weak D call TRBD1 (7 bases). The CDR3 is made up of 15 amino acids. The germline V and J ends were trimmed by 4 bases and 3 bases, with 16 bases remaining between them. The CDR3 DNA sequence: TGTGCCAGCAGTTGGGGAGGTGCAGGGGGCTACGAGCAGTACTTC. Translated, it gives CASSWGGAGGYEQYF.

To note about this clonotype: Germline is not matched at one junction end, which may reflect a read error. The V and J genes are TRBV4-2 and TRBJ2-1; D may be TRBD1 (6 bases). The CDR3 covers 14 residues. Germline assignment: CDR1 LGHNA and CDR2 YNFKEQ. The CDR3 DNA follows: TGTGCCGGCAGCCAAGAAGGGGACACCCCTTGGCAGTTCTTC. Translation: CAGSQEGDTPWQFF.

The chain employs TRBV7-7 and TRBJ2-1, with D maybe TRBD2 (5 bases). There are 14 residues in the CDR3. Deletions cut 4 bases from V and 5 bases from J, with 12 bases between. CDR1 is SSHAT and CDR2 is FNYEAQ in the germline V gene (reference sequence). CDR3 nucleotide sequence: TGTGCCAGCAGCTCGTCGGGGAGAAACAATGAGCAGTTCTTC. It encodes CASSSSGRNNEQFF. The full variable domain, in which reference TRBV7-7 and TRBJ2-1 provide the parts outside the CDR3, is GAGVSQSPRYKVTKRGQDVTLRCDPISSHATLYWYQQALGQGPEFLTYFNYEAQPDKSGLPSDRFSAERPEGSISTLTIQRTEQRDSAMYRCASSSSGRNNEQFFGPGTRLTVL.

This clonotype was seen a single time. V gene TRBV28 combines with J gene TRBJ2-7, with D perhaps TRBD2 (6 bases). V lost 4 bases, J lost 1 base, and 14 bases lay in between. The CDR3 extends over 15 amino acids. The germline CDR1 and CDR2 sequences are MDHEN and SYDVKM. The CDR3 loop is CASSSPEGGSYEQYF. The DNA of the CDR3 is TGTGCCAGCAGTTCACCGGAGGGTGGTTCCTACGAGCAGTACTTC.

On this clonotype itself: At one of its ends the junction is not consistent with the germline gene, which may arise from a read error. This chain joins TRBV10-3 and TRBJ2-4; D is ambiguous. The DNA matches TRBJ2-7 better at its end, which makes the J call doubtful. The CDR3 is 12 residues long. Germline-derived CDR1 and CDR2 are ENHRY and SYGVKD. The CDR3 bases are TGTGCCACCAGTCCGGCCCTCTACGAGCAGTACTTC. Translation gives CATSPALYEQYF.

The chain combines TRBV30 with TRBJ2-4; 10 nucleotides agree with TRBD1. The CDR3 has 16 residues. After removal of 5 bases from V and 2 bases from J, the junction contained 9 bases not matched to a gene. Germline values: CDR1 GTSNPN, CDR2 SVGIG (reference sequence). This chain's CDR3 is CAWAPGQGYSKNIQYF. The CDR3 DNA sequence: TGTGCCTGGGCACCGGGACAGGGGTATTCCAAAAACATTCAGTACTTC.

This clonotype appeared a few times. The chain carries TRBV7-2 and TRBJ2-7, with D possibly being TRBD1 or TRBD2 (6 bases each). The CDR3 runs to 14 residues. V was shortened by 4 bases and J by 2 bases, with 12 bases between the two germline ends. Germline-derived CDR1 and CDR2 are SGHTA and FQGNSA. In DNA, the CDR3 is TGTGCCAGCAGCTCACGTAGGGGGGCCTACGAGCAGTACTTC. The encoded protein is CASSSRRGAYEQYF.

The V gene is TRBV12-3 or TRBV12-4, the J gene TRBJ2-3; no reliable D call. V shed 3 bases and J shed 4 bases, with 14 bases lying between them. This CDR3 is built from 15 residues. This CDR3 is CASSLRTVRADTQYF. The CDR3 bases are TGTGCCAGCAGTTTGCGCACTGTAAGGGCAGATACGCAGTATTTT.

This rearrangement joins TRBV10-3 to TRBJ2-7; TRBD2 agrees at 7 bases. The J call may be faulty, since TRBJ2-5 better matches the DNA end. There are 16 residues in the CDR3. The germline gives CDR1 ENHRY, CDR2 SYGVKD. This CDR3 reads CAISEFVGGPGETQYF. The CDR3 DNA reads as TGTGCCATCAGTGAGTTTGTGGGAGGGCCCGGAGAGACCCAGTACTTC.

This clonotype turned up a few times. For the CDR3, the DNA is TGTGCCAGTAGCGGGACAGGGGGTGTCTACGAGCAGTACTTC. It translates to CASSGTGGVYEQYF. This rearrangement joins TRBV19 to TRBJ2-7, with 11 positions matching TRBD1. The junction had 4 bases not matched to a gene; V was cut back by 6 bases and J by 3 bases. Germline loops: CDR1 LNHDA, CDR2 SQIVND (reference sequence). This CDR3 is 14 amino acids long. Combining the CDR3 with reference TRBV19 and TRBJ2-7 gives the whole variable domain DGGITQSPKYLFRKEGQNVTLSCEQNLNHDAMYWYRQDPGQGLRLIYYSQIVNDFQKGDIAEGYSVSREKKESFPLTVTSAQKNPTAFYLCASSGTGGVYEQYFGPGTRLTVT.

In DNA form, the CDR3 reads TGTGCCAGCAGTGTTGGGGTCGGTGGGAGTGGCACAGATACGCAGTATTTT. The encoded protein is CASSVGVGGSGTDTQYF. The chain recombines TRBV2 with TRBJ2-3; possibly TRBD2 for D (5 bases). The CDR3 spans 17 residues. Germline values: CDR1 SNHLY, CDR2 FYNNEI. V gave up 4 bases and J gave up 1 base, with 18 bases separating them.

V and J are TRBV7-2 and TRBJ2-3; 11 bases are shared with TRBD2. CDR1 and CDR2 (germline): SGHTA, FQGNSA. This CDR3 has 16 residues. V gave up 5 bases and J gave up 5 bases; unmatched junction bases: 9. In nucleotides, the CDR3 is TGTGCCAGCAGCCATCTAGCGGGAGGAGTAGGAGATACGCAGTATTTT. Its protein product is CASSHLAGGVGDTQYF.

The DNA of the CDR3 is TGCAGTGAGCGGGAGTCCTACAATGAGCAGTTCTTC. Its protein is CSERESYNEQFF. V and J are TRBV20-1 and TRBJ2-1; 8 bases match TRBD2. Germline CDR1 is DFQATT and CDR2 is SNEGSKA (reference sequence). V shed 7 bases and J 1 base; nucleotides not matched to a gene: 0. The CDR3 contains 12 residues.